Sequencing of this T cell receptor beta chain was carried out in a study of T cells in Graves' hyperthyroidism and ophthalmopathy. The junction had 8 bases not matched to a gene; V was cut back by 5 bases and J by 5 bases. The length of the CDR3 is 14 residues. CDR1 and CDR2 from the germline V gene are LNHDA and SQIVND (reference sequence). This clonotype has just a few counts. Its specificity is unknown. Amplification targeted TCR beta CDR3 regions from RNA transcripts. When the TCR CDR3 underwent first-round RT-PCR, the HTBI primer set was used. TCRdb used MiXCR to reprocess the multiplex PCR reads, holding one entry per CDR3 protein. Here the sample spans fewer than 650,000 distinct CDR3 sequences, 11% to 15% being singletons. Study-wide results and limits: Progression to ophthalmopathy was predicted a median of 6.5 months early.

The J gene is TRBJ1-1, the V gene TRBV19; 7 bases match TRBD1. Sequenced sample: blood. The receptor's source is a woman aged 40-49 years with Graves' hyperthyroidism. The CDR3 DNA is TGTGCCAGTAGTCCAGGGGTCAGGGGGACTGAAGCTTTCTTT. Translating gives CASSPGVRGTEAFF. Combining the CDR3 with reference TRBV19 and TRBJ1-1 gives the whole variable domain DGGITQSPKYLFRKEGQNVTLSCEQNLNHDAMYWYRQDPGQGLRLIYYSQIVNDFQKGDIAEGYSVSREKKESFPLTVTSAQKNPTAFYLCASSPGVRGTEAFFGQGTRLTVV.